These T cell receptor beta chains were read from a single sample in a study of blood T cell repertoires in COVID-19. Measured with immunoSEQ multiplex PCR; TCRdb has only the in-frame clones, and not every one. The sample contains 90,000 to 100,000 clones, around 85% of which appear only once. The sequencing input was peripheral blood. The receptors shown here come from a human donor in a cohort sampled during active COVID-19. Both conserved end residues are part of each CDR3.

V	J	CDR3
TRBV7-3	TRBJ2-1	CASSLGTVRSEQFF
TRBV28	TRBJ1-5	CASSSYREQINQPQHF
TRBV28	TRBJ2-1	CASSEDPRLAAYYNEQFF
TRBV7-2	TRBJ2-1	CASSLGGGDEQFF
TRBV7-6	TRBJ2-1	CASSETGAQSYNEQFF
TRBV5-5	TRBJ1-4	CASSRRAGGWEKLFF
TRBV7-3	TRBJ2-2	CASSLSSGGNTGELFF
TRBV3-1/TRBV3-2	TRBJ1-6	CASSQNQGLSLHF
TRBV7-8	TRBJ2-7	CASSLARLAGVYYEQYF
TRBV4-2	TRBJ1-1	CASSQGHGNTEAFF
TRBV21-1	TRBJ1-5	CASSPLGGGSNQPQHF
TRBV7-9	TRBJ2-2	CASSLRAGGNPNTGELFF
TRBV15	TRBJ1-4	CATSRDKGVNEKLFF
TRBV7-2	TRBJ1-3	CASSFGAGNTIYF
TRBV7-2	TRBJ2-1	CASSLSYADFWFF
TRBV7-9	TRBJ2-3	CASSLTRADTQYF
TRBV18	TRBJ2-7	CASSPRQGGDEQYF
TRBV6-5	TRBJ1-4	CASSQNREREKLFF
TRBV19	TRBJ1-5	CASSIVGTAPNQPQHF
TRBV21-1	TRBJ2-7	CASSKLNPDWQPTYEQYF
TRBV9	TRBJ2-7	CASSSRGELAGIAYEQYF
TRBV15	TRBJ2-7	CATSRVRTGESYEQYF
TRBV9	TRBJ2-3	CASSVTRTGTRDGDTQYF
TRBV4-3	TRBJ2-3	CASSLQGEAQYF
TRBV9	TRBJ2-3	CASSGGGTQYF
TRBV5-5	TRBJ2-3	CASSLGGSGPTDTQYF
TRBV6-6	TRBJ1-4	CASSLPGQGNEKLFF
TRBV27	TRBJ1-4	CASRGNSGEKLFF
TRBV6-1	TRBJ1-6	CASSELWQKSPLHF
TRBV5-5	TRBJ2-7	CASSMGELRYEQYF
TRBV7-9	TRBJ1-1	CASSLGWTDDLEAFF
TRBV30	TRBJ1-1	CAWRTGGAAEAFF
TRBV5-6	TRBJ1-6	CASSYGTGDPPLHF
TRBV7-2	TRBJ1-2	CASSPHPGVGGYGYTF
TRBV19	TRBJ2-5	CASSPGTVQETQYF
TRBV2	TRBJ2-3	CASRSGGPRDTQYF
TRBV9	TRBJ2-1	CASSPTLTGFQFF
TRBV5-4	TRBJ2-3	CASSPTGGADTQYF
TRBV28	TRBJ1-1	CASSFDRTGWNTEAFF
TRBV4-3	TRBJ2-2	CASSQEPRTVTDTGELFF
TRBV6-5	TRBJ2-5	CASSSPPGQLQETQYF
TRBV5-6	TRBJ2-3	CASSFGQGVSDTQYF
TRBV7-3	TRBJ2-6	CASSLRTGGSGANVLTF
TRBV5-4	TRBJ2-2	CASSLVAGELFF
TRBV6-4	TRBJ2-1	CASSAEVRNEQFF
TRBV7-6	TRBJ2-7	CASSRDRGREQYF
TRBV19	TRBJ1-5	CASSVREGIYSNQPQHF
TRBV5-4	TRBJ1-3	CASSLGTGDGNTIYF
TRBV29-1	TRBJ2-7	CSVQGAYYEQYF
TRBV3-1/TRBV3-2	TRBJ2-7	CASSHQGLAGGPDEQYF
TRBV7-9	TRBJ1-2	CASSSRQGLSGYTF
TRBV6-5	TRBJ2-1	CASSYSTSGSVEQFF
TRBV14	TRBJ2-7	CASSQGGGRGTSYEQYF
TRBV5-4	TRBJ2-6	CASSFGQISSGANVLTF
TRBV28	TRBJ2-7	CASSPIGRLPYEQYF
TRBV6-4	TRBJ2-1	CASSDPRREWYNEQFF
TRBV27	TRBJ2-3	CASSPGLSSSTDTQYF
TRBV7-3	TRBJ2-5	CASSSTGGVETQYF
TRBV4-1	TRBJ2-1	CASSRDRMTYNEQFF